Sequencing of this T cell receptor beta chain was carried out in a study of T cell responses to AZD1222 COVID-19 vaccine. Study outcomes and limitations: Only a handful of AZD1222 recipients, six or seven in all, had baseline seropositivity. Reports say nearly half of spike-specific TCRs go after unmutated variant regions. The CD4 TCRs associated with vaccination extended across spike and predominated at 160-218 and 743-854.

The table came from immunoSEQ multiplex PCR; TCRdb's copy has only in-frame clones and leaves some out. The table lists tens of thousands of clones, more than 80% of them singletons. The germline CDR1 and CDR2 sequences are MDHEN and SYDVKM. V lost 5 bases and J lost 2, with 13 bases in between. The CDR3 totals 14 residues. In regard to this clone: What it binds is unknown.

The source material was peripheral blood, sampled on day 0 of AZD1222 vaccination. The V call is TRBV28, the J call TRBJ2-7; a weak D match, TRBD1 (5 bases). This clonotype originated in an adult in good health. Written as DNA, the CDR3 is TGTGCCAGCAGTGCCCCAGGGAACACCTACGAGCAGTACTTC. Protein sequence: CASSAPGNTYEQYF.